Listed below are T cell receptor beta chains from one sample, sequenced in a study of cytomegalovirus exposure and HLA in healthy donors. Sequencing used immunoSEQ multiplex PCR; TCRdb keeps in-frame clones, though not all of them. The data contain some 250,000 clones, 82% of them singletons. Source material: PBMCs. These receptors all come from a woman between 35 and 50 years old in good health and CMV-seropositive. Each CDR3 is given with its conserved first and last residue. Some rows have no size entry. The others give once, few or many, or a class for an expanded clone.

clone_size | v_call | cdr3_aa
NA | TRBV15 | CATSRLKNGEQFF
NA | TRBV2 | CAGGEPGLAGTKTQYF
once | TRBV7-6 | CASSPRGETQYF
NA | TRBV4-1 | CASSQAGTSGTYEQYF
NA | TRBV7-2 | CASSLGISGNLETQYF
NA | TRBV5-5 | CASSLLIAGTYNEQFF
NA | TRBV4-1 | CASSQGGPYNEQFF
NA | TRBV12-5 | CASGLVGALQETQYF
once | TRBV7-9 | CASSFGRGSETQYF
NA | TRBV7-6 | CASSLERGTVNEQFF
once | TRBV11-3 | CASSPRQGSAYEQYF
once | TRBV28 | CASSLRRGLNQPQHF
NA | TRBV29-1 | CSVEAGLGDEQFF